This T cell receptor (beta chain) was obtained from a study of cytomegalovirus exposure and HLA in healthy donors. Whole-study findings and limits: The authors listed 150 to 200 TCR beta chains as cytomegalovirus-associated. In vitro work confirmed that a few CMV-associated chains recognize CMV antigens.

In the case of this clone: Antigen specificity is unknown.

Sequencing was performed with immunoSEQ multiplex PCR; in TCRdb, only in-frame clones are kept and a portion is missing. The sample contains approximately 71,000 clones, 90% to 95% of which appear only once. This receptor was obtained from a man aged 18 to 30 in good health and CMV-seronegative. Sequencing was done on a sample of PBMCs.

The chain's CDR3 is CASSFDRAEQYF. In DNA, the CDR3 is TGTGCCAGCAGCTTTGACAGGGCCGAGCAGTACTTC. This sequence joins TRBV7-9 and TRBJ2-7; 7 nucleotides agree with TRBD1. CDR3 length equals 12 residues. The junction had 2 bases not matched to a gene; V was cut back by 3 bases and J by 6 bases. Germline values: CDR1 SEHNR, CDR2 FQNEAQ (reference sequence).